This TCR beta chain was captured in a study of CD8 T cells in Susac syndrome. With random hexamers, roughly 0.45 to 1 ug RNA was reverse transcribed. TCRdb reanalysed the immunoSEQ multiplex PCR reads using MiXCR and keeps one entry per CDR3 protein. The table has about 440,000 distinct CDR3 sequences, approximately 85% seen once. Trimming left V 3 bases short and J 4 bases short, with 16 bases between. This CDR3 spans 16 amino acids. The chain employs TRBV12-3 or TRBV12-4 and TRBJ1-5, with TRBD1 as a possible D gene (5 bases). This TCR derives from a human donor with multiple sclerosis. Sequencing was carried out using CD8+ T cells from PBMCs. The CDR3 region has the DNA TGTGCCAGCAGTTTTTCGGGGGGACCCCTGAATCAGCCCCAGCATTTT. This gives the protein CASSFSGGPLNQPQHF.